This entry lists 21 T cell receptor beta chains sequenced from one sample in a study of HIV-infected patients and healthy controls. From the 5' RACE reads, TCRdb called clonotypes with MiXCR, one entry per CDR3 protein. The data show approximately 64,000 distinct CDR3 sequences, around 21% seen once. The material sequenced was CD4+ T cells from blood. These receptor sequences come from a human donor in good health.

The chain has TRBV5-1 and TRBJ2-2; no clear D gene. V lost 0 bases, J lost 5 bases, and 2 bases lay in between. CDR3 length: 12 amino acids. CDR1 is SGHRS, CDR2 YFSETQ, per germline. The chain's CDR3 is CASSLETGELFF. The CDR3 nucleotides are TGCGCCAGCAGCTTGGAAACCGGGGAGCTGTTTTTT. Complete variable domain (other parts from reference TRBV5-1 and TRBJ2-2): KAGVTQTPRYLIKTRGQQVTLSCSPISGHRSVSWYQQTPGQGLQFLFEYFSETQRNKGNFPGRFSGRQFSNSRSEMNVSTLELGDSALYLCASSLETGELFFGEGSRLTVL.

This clonotype was counted ten times or more. V and J are TRBV20-1 and TRBJ1-3; 9 nucleotides agree with TRBD1. Germline lookup yields CDR1 DFQATT and CDR2 SNEGSKA (reference sequence). CDR3 length: 12 amino acids. Germline trimming cut 6 bases from V and 4 bases from J; bases unmatched to any gene: 1. The CDR3 DNA is TGCAGTGCCGGGACAGGGGGAAACACCATATATTTT. This gives the protein CSAGTGGNTIYF.

This clonotype was counted ten times or more. V is TRBV7-8 and J is TRBJ1-1; the D gene is possibly TRBD1 (6 bases). CDR1 and CDR2 (germline): SGHVS, FQNEAQ. V dropped 2 bases and J dropped 5 bases, with 9 bases sitting between them. This CDR3 is 13 amino acids long. The chain's CDR3 is CASSLNRVTEAFF. The CDR3 nucleotides read TGTGCCAGCAGCTTAAACAGGGTTACTGAAGCTTTCTTT. The full variable domain, completed using reference TRBV7-8 and TRBJ1-1, is GAGVSQSPRYKVAKRGQDVALRCDPISGHVSLFWYQQALGQGPEFLTYFQNEAQLDKSGLPSDRFFAERPEGSVSTLKIQRTQQEDSAVYLCASSLNRVTEAFFGQGTRLTVV.

This clonotype was observed many times. The chain combines TRBV5-1 with TRBJ2-5, with D unclear. The CDR3 totals 15 residues. Germline CDR1 and CDR2: SGHRS and YFSETQ. V was trimmed by 3 bases and J by 5 bases, leaving 17 bases between them. CDR3 in amino acids: CASSSQTGVGETQYF. The DNA for the CDR3 is TGCGCCAGCAGCTCACAGACCGGCGTAGGGGAGACCCAGTACTTC.

The V and J genes are TRBV3-1 and TRBJ2-7; D is possibly TRBD2 (5 bases). Trimming took 2 bases from V and 3 from J, leaving 14 bases between them. Germline CDR1 is LGHDT and CDR2 is YNNKEL (reference sequence). The CDR3 extends over 15 amino acids. In DNA, the CDR3 is TGTGCCAGCAGCCAACCTGGACTCGAAATCTACGAGCAGTACTTC. Protein product: CASSQPGLEIYEQYF.

The sample holds a few counts of this clonotype. The chain uses TRBV9 and TRBJ1-1; D gene ambiguous. This CDR3 comprises 13 residues. Trimming shortened V by 1 base and J by 1 base, and 5 bases separated the two germline ends. CDR1 is SGDLS and CDR2 is YYNGEE in the germline V gene. The CDR3 coding sequence is TGTGCCAGCAGCGTAATACAGAACACTGAAGCTTTCTTT. It encodes CASSVIQNTEAFF.

The CDR3 sequence is CSARDSQGNLYTF. The CDR3 nucleotides are TGCAGTGCTAGAGATTCCCAGGGAAACCTCTACACCTTC. The chain couples TRBV20-1 to TRBJ1-2; tentatively, D is TRBD1 (5 bases). The CDR3 loop spans 13 amino acids. Germline values: CDR1 DFQATT, CDR2 SNEGSKA (reference sequence). Trimming left V 0 bases short and J 10 bases short, with 15 bases between.

This clonotype has a count of ten or more. This chain links TRBV3-1 with TRBJ1-1; perhaps TRBD1 as D (5 bases). The V gene's germline CDR1 is LGHDT and CDR2 YNNKEL (reference sequence). The ends were cut back, 4 bases at V and 1 base at J, with 10 bases in the middle. The CDR3 spans 14 residues. CDR3 DNA sequence: TGTGCCAGCAGCCGACCCGACAGGAACACTGAAGCTTTCTTT. Encoded protein: CASSRPDRNTEAFF.

This sequence joins TRBV12-3 or TRBV12-4 and TRBJ1-5; 9 bases align to TRBD1. J was trimmed by 3 bases and V by 3 bases; bases with no gene match: 3. The CDR3 runs to 15 residues. The CDR3 DNA follows: TGTGCCAGCAGTTTCGGGACAGGGATCAATCAGCCCCAGCATTTT. Encoded protein: CASSFGTGINQPQHF.

The genes are TRBV25-1 and TRBJ2-3; 12 bases match TRBD2. Germline assignment: CDR1 MGHDK and CDR2 SYGVNS. The J segment lost 8 bases and the V segment lost 1 base, leaving 7 bases of the junction unmatched. This CDR3 region has 16 residues. In DNA form, the CDR3 reads TGTGCCAGCAGTGAATCACTAGCGGGAGGAAGCGGTACGCAGTATTTT. Residues: CASSESLAGGSGTQYF. Full variable domain (remainder filled in from reference TRBV25-1 and TRBJ2-3): EADIYQTPRYLVIGTGKKITLECSQTMGHDKMYWYQQDPGMELHLIHYSYGVNSTEKGDLSSESTVSRIRTEHFPLTLESARPSHTSQYLCASSESLAGGSGTQYFGPGTRLTVL.

This clonotype showed up just a few times. This chain uses TRBV4-1 with TRBJ1-4; the D gene is possibly TRBD1 (6 bases). CDR1 is MGHRA, CDR2 YSYEKL, per germline. This CDR3 contains 16 residues. Trimming pared 0 bases from V and 7 bases from J, leaving 15 bases between. Here the CDR3 DNA reads TGCGCCAGCAGCCAAGAAGGGACACGACTCCTTGAAAAACTGTTTTTT. It specifies CASSQEGTRLLEKLFF.

This clonotype was observed a handful of times. The V and J genes are TRBV2 and TRBJ2-3; D is ambiguous. CDR1 is SNHLY and CDR2 is FYNNEI in the germline V gene. V was shortened by 2 bases and J by 0 bases, with 9 bases between the two germline ends. The CDR3 runs 15 residues. DNA of the CDR3: TGTGCCAGCAGTGAAAGGCTTCAAAGCACAGATACGCAGTATTTT. It translates to CASSERLQSTDTQYF. The full variable domain, with the rest looked up from reference TRBV2 and TRBJ2-3, is EPEVTQTPSHQVTQMGQEVILRCVPISNHLYFYWYRQILGQKVEFLVSFYNNEISEKSEIFDDQFSVERPDGSNFTLKIRSTKLEDSAMYFCASSERLQSTDTQYFGPGTRLTVL.

The table lists this clonotype with many counts. The V and J genes are TRBV7-2 and TRBJ1-5; D perhaps matches TRBD1 (5 bases). CDR1 is SGHTA and CDR2 is FQGNSA in the germline V gene. Trimming removed 6 bases from V and 6 bases from J, with 9 bases in between. This CDR3 is 12 amino acids long. The chain's CDR3 is CASSWGGQPQHF. CDR3 sequence (DNA): TGTGCCAGCAGTTGGGGGGGTCAGCCCCAGCATTTT.

This clonotype was seen at least ten times. The chain couples TRBV7-3 to TRBJ2-1, with 9 bases identical to TRBD2. The ends lost 0 bases at V and 5 bases at J; junction bases unmatched: 5. The CDR3 extends over 16 amino acids. Germline assignment: CDR1 SGHTA and CDR2 FQGTGA. Written as DNA, the CDR3 is TGTGCCAGCAGCTTAACAGCGGGAGGCCGAGACAATGAGCAGTTCTTC. Amino acid sequence: CASSLTAGGRDNEQFF.

This clonotype was counted at least ten times. The chain joins TRBV7-2 to TRBJ2-7, with a possible D match to TRBD2 (5 bases). CDR3 length: 14 amino acids. In germline, CDR1 is SGHTA, CDR2 FQGNSA. V was shortened by 5 bases and J by 6 bases, with 17 bases between the two germline ends. This CDR3 is CASSPEIAFGEQYF. CDR3 DNA: TGTGCCAGCAGCCCAGAAATAGCGTTCGGCGAGCAGTACTTC.

This clonotype was found many times. V gene TRBV6-1 combines with J gene TRBJ2-2; possibly TRBD2 for D (5 bases). V lost 4 bases and J 4 bases, leaving 22 bases between the germline ends. CDR3 length: 18 amino acids. Germline V gene lookup returns CDR1 MNHNS and CDR2 SASEGT. The CDR3 loop is CASSAPSGLRWGTGELFF. CDR3 nucleotides: TGTGCCAGCAGTGCCCCGTCAGGACTCAGATGGGGCACCGGGGAGCTGTTTTTT.

A few counts support this clonotype. The J gene is TRBJ2-6, the V gene TRBV12-3 or TRBV12-4, with 7 bases that match TRBD1. After removal of 6 bases from V and 1 base from J, the junction contained 6 bases not matched to a gene. This CDR3 has 16 amino acids. CDR3 nucleotides: TGTGCCAGCAGGCCGAACAGGGGTTCTGGGGCCAACGTCCTGACTTTC. Translated, it gives CASRPNRGSGANVLTF.

This chain links TRBV15 with TRBJ2-2, with 13 bases fitting TRBD2. The V gene end was trimmed by 6 bases and the J gene end by 4 bases; junction bases not matched to a gene: 5. The germline V gene encodes CDR1 LNHNV and CDR2 YYDKDF (reference sequence). The CDR3 is 16 amino acids. CDR3 sequence reads: CATRGLAGVPTGELFF. The CDR3 DNA sequence: TGTGCCACCAGAGGACTAGCGGGAGTGCCCACCGGGGAGCTGTTTTTT.

In this sample, this clonotype turned up many times. CDR3 amino acids: CASTLGSTGNEQFF. The CDR3 coding sequence is TGCGCCAGCACTTTGGGGTCCACCGGGAATGAGCAGTTCTTC. The chain recombines TRBV5-1 with TRBJ2-1; D is ambiguous. V gave up 6 bases and J gave up 7 bases, with 17 bases separating them. This CDR3 region has 14 residues. Germline V lookup: CDR1 SGHRS, CDR2 YFSETQ.

The V gene is TRBV7-9, the J gene TRBJ2-2; 12 nucleotides align to TRBD1. V gave up 10 bases and J gave up 6 bases; unmatched junction bases: 12. Germline V CDR1 and CDR2: SEHNR, FQNEAQ (reference sequence). This CDR3 is built from 16 residues. CDR3 residues: CATPHSRDRGPGELFF. For the CDR3, the DNA is TGTGCCACACCCCATTCTCGGGACAGGGGGCCCGGGGAGCTGTTTTTT.

The chain links TRBV29-1 to TRBJ1-1; TRBD1 agrees at 8 bases. The V gene end was trimmed by 1 base and the J gene end by 2 bases; junction bases not matched to a gene: 3. This CDR3 is 14 amino acids long. The V gene's germline CDR1 is SQVTM and CDR2 ANQGSEA. The CDR3 spells CSVEVQGDNTEAFF. For the CDR3, the DNA is TGCAGCGTTGAAGTACAGGGGGATAACACTGAAGCTTTCTTT.